These T cell receptor beta chains were read from a single sample in a study of blood T cell repertoires in COVID-19. Measured with immunoSEQ multiplex PCR; TCRdb has only the in-frame clones, and not every one. The table shows 75,000 to 90,000 clones, with over 75% occurring only once. Sequenced input: peripheral blood. These receptors were obtained from an older man with acute or convalescent COVID-19. Each CDR3 is given with its conserved first and last residue. The D gene is left open where the match is weak. The size field is filled for only some rows; it gives once, few, many or a size class.

TRBV5-4	NA	NA	TRBJ1-4	CASSVSGVEEKLFF
TRBV7-3	NA	NA	TRBJ2-1	CASSLAQGGIYEQFF
TRBV3-1/TRBV3-2	TRBD2	once	TRBJ2-7	CASSPLSGGFSYEQYF
TRBV10-2	NA	NA	TRBJ1-6	CASSQEDNSPLHF
TRBV12-3/TRBV12-4	NA	NA	TRBJ2-2	CASGQVGGELFF
TRBV27	TRBD1	NA	TRBJ1-2	CASSLTGGGMYGYTF
TRBV7-9	TRBD2	NA	TRBJ2-7	CASSAAGGQAYEQYF
TRBV5-1	NA	NA	TRBJ1-2	CASSLESAESYTF
TRBV25-1	NA	NA	TRBJ2-5	CASSETGFRQGKETQYF
TRBV5-8	NA	NA	TRBJ1-2	CASSLGSGVLYGYTF
TRBV10-3	TRBD1	NA	TRBJ1-2	CAITGQSIYGYTF
TRBV7-9	TRBD1	NA	TRBJ1-2	CASSLGTANYGYTF
TRBV9	TRBD1	NA	TRBJ1-1	CASSGRQGTEAFF
TRBV5-8	NA	NA	TRBJ1-4	CASSLGGPNEKLFF
TRBV5-1	NA	NA	TRBJ1-1	CASTRDGGPYTEAFF